The present T cell receptor beta chain was sequenced within a study of CD8+ T cells in alopecia areata. Overall study results and limits: In lesional scalp, particularly from alopecia totalis/universalis, clonality was higher than in normal scalp.

By frequency in the sample, this clone is medium-sized. Its antigen remains unidentified. It was from alopecia areata patients that lesional scalp punch biopsies and peripheral blood were collected. Sequencing templates came from extracted RNA that was reverse transcribed into cDNA. Sequenced by immunoSEQ multiplex PCR; TCRdb stores in-frame clones only, minus some. Among roughly 35,000 clones, around 50% were seen once, and the ten largest hold around 43%. This clonotype originated in a human donor with alopecia areata. The sample was NKG2D-high CD8+ T cells sorted from blood.

The CDR3: CASSPLAGYVDEQFF. In DNA, the CDR3 is TGTGCCAGTAGTCCACTAGCGGGATACGTCGATGAGCAGTTCTTC. This chain links TRBV19 with TRBJ2-1; 10 bases match TRBD2. The CDR3 length is 15 residues. With V trimmed by 5 bases and J by 8 bases, 9 bases remained unmatched. The V gene's germline CDR1 is LNHDA and CDR2 SQIVND (reference sequence).